A single sample is the source of the 29 T cell receptor beta chains below, sequenced in a study of pediatric ulcerative colitis. The assay was immunoSEQ multiplex PCR, and TCRdb's table has in-frame clones only and misses some. The sample consists of around 61,000 clones, 70% to 90% of them appearing once. The sequenced material came from blood. These TCRs come from a boy aged 5-17 years with severe ulcerative colitis.

V gene TRBV20-1 combines with J gene TRBJ2-7; no clear D gene. Trimming took off 5 bases at V and 2 bases at J, with 7 bases between the two ends. Per germline, CDR1 DFQATT and CDR2 SNEGSKA (reference sequence). The CDR3 loop spans 11 amino acids. CDR3 amino acids: CSAGRAYEQYF. The CDR3 region has the DNA TGCAGTGCTGGACGAGCCTACGAGCAGTACTTC.

In its sample, this clone was seen once. The chain couples TRBV7-2 to TRBJ2-7; 9 bases are a match to TRBD2. The CDR3 is 16 residues long. Germline V gene lookup returns CDR1 SGHTA and CDR2 FQGNSA. V dropped 6 bases and J dropped 2; count of bases not matched to a gene: 11. The CDR3 nucleotides read TGTGCCAGCAGAGACACCGGGGCGGGAGGGCCCTACGAGCAGTACTTC. Amino acids: CASRDTGAGGPYEQYF. Drawing the rest from reference TRBV7-2 and TRBJ2-7, the complete variable domain is GAGVSQSPSNKVTEKGKDVELRCDPISGHTALYWYRQSLGQGLEFLIYFQGNSAPDKSGLPSDRFSAERTGGSVSTLTIQRTQQEDSAVYLCASRDTGAGGPYEQYFGPGTRLTVT.

This clone was recorded once. The genes are TRBV4-1 and TRBJ2-3; 9 bases line up with TRBD2. CDR3 size: 14 residues. Germline-derived CDR1 and CDR2 are MGHRA and YSYEKL. V dropped 2 bases and J dropped 3; count of bases not matched to a gene: 0. The CDR3 DNA is TGCGCCAGCAGCCAACTAGCGGGGACAGATACGCAGTATTTT. As protein: CASSQLAGTDTQYF.

The chain combines TRBV7-8 with TRBJ1-1, with D uncertain. Germline CDR1 reads SGHVS; CDR2 reads FQNEAQ. The V and J ends lost 5 bases and 7 bases respectively, with 11 bases between them. CDR3 length: 12 amino acids. The DNA for the CDR3 is TGTGCCAGCAGCGTAGACGGCTTTGAAGCTTTCTTT. Its translation: CASSVDGFEAFF.

The rearrangement uses TRBV2 and TRBJ2-1; D tentatively fits TRBD1 or TRBD2 (5 bases each). The V end lost 7 bases, the J end lost 0 bases, and 13 bases lay between the germline ends. Looked up from germline, CDR1 is SNHLY and CDR2 is FYNNEI. This CDR3 has 15 amino acids. CDR3 in DNA: TGTGCCAGCACGGGGACGGAAAGCTCCTACAATGAGCAGTTCTTC. It is translated as CASTGTESSYNEQFF.

The V and J genes are TRBV7-9 and TRBJ2-7; TRBD2 might be the D (5 bases). The CDR3 runs 12 residues. V lost 3 bases and J 5 bases, leaving 8 bases between the germline ends. Germline V lookup: CDR1 SEHNR, CDR2 FQNEAQ (reference sequence). The CDR3 reads CASSFPGNEQYF. In nucleotides, the CDR3 is TGTGCCAGCAGCTTTCCGGGGAACGAGCAGTACTTC.

The chain is built from TRBV6-5 and TRBJ2-7, with a weak D call TRBD2 (6 bases). The CDR3 covers 13 residues. The ends were cut back, 5 bases at V and 5 bases at J, with 13 bases in the middle. The germline gives CDR1 MNHEY, CDR2 SVGAGI. The CDR3 bases are TGTGCCAGCAGTCCGCGGGGCAGGAACGAGCAGTACTTC. Protein: CASSPRGRNEQYF.

This chain uses TRBV4-1 with TRBJ2-1; TRBD2 matches at 13 bases. Germline CDR1 and CDR2: MGHRA and YSYEKL. V gave up 3 bases and J gave up 10 bases; unmatched junction bases: 6. The CDR3 totals 15 residues. CDR3 nucleotide sequence: TGCGCCAGCAGCCAGGGACTAGCGGGAACTAGAGAGCAGTTCTTC. Translated: CASSQGLAGTREQFF.

This clone was detected only a few times. The CDR3 sequence is CAISVNENTEAFF. CDR3 nucleotides: TGTGCCATCAGTGTCAACGAGAACACTGAAGCTTTCTTT. The V call is TRBV10-3, the J call TRBJ1-1; D call uncertain. Germline values: CDR1 ENHRY, CDR2 SYGVKD. Trimming removed 4 bases at V and 1 base at J, with 7 bases between. This CDR3 region has 13 residues.

V is TRBV7-9 and J is TRBJ2-1; no reliable D call. V was clipped by 5 bases and J by 6 bases, with 20 bases between them. The germline gives CDR1 SEHNR, CDR2 FQNEAQ (reference sequence). CDR3 length equals 16 residues. CDR3 sequence: CASSGPARTEFNEQFF. CDR3 nucleotide sequence: TGTGCCAGCAGCGGCCCGGCCCGCACAGAATTCAATGAGCAGTTCTTC.

V and J are TRBV14 and TRBJ1-2; 12 bases line up with TRBD1. J lost 4 bases, V lost 4 bases, and 7 bases had no gene match. CDR3 length equals 16 residues. CDR1 SGHDN and CDR2 FVKESK come from the germline V gene. This CDR3 is CASSPRDRGQVYGYTF. CDR3 nucleotide sequence: TGTGCCAGCAGCCCCCGGGACAGGGGGCAAGTCTATGGCTACACCTTC. Full variable domain (remainder filled in from reference TRBV14 and TRBJ1-2): EAGVTQFPSHSVIEKGQTVTLRCDPISGHDNLYWYRRVMGKEIKFLLHFVKESKQDESGMPNNRFLAERTGGTYSTLKVQPAELEDSGVYFCASSPRDRGQVYGYTFGSGTRLTVV.

The CDR3 region has the DNA TGCGCCAGCAGCCAACTCTCCGGACAGGGTATTTACAATGAGCAGTTCTTC. Amino acid sequence: CASSQLSGQGIYNEQFF. V gene TRBV4-1 combines with J gene TRBJ2-1; 8 nucleotides agree with TRBD1. With V trimmed by 2 bases and J by 4 bases, 10 bases remained unmatched. Germline loops: CDR1 MGHRA, CDR2 YSYEKL. This CDR3 has 17 amino acids.

This chain links TRBV6-1 with TRBJ1-2, with 10 positions matching TRBD1. Germline assignment: CDR1 MNHNS and CDR2 SASEGT. Unmatched junction bases numbered 11, after V lost 2 bases and J lost 5 bases. This CDR3 is built from 17 residues. The CDR3 protein is CASSEIGTGVAVYGYTF. The CDR3 DNA reads TGTGCCAGCAGTGAAATTGGGACAGGGGTCGCAGTATATGGCTACACCTTC.

The V gene is TRBV30, the J gene TRBJ1-4; D is ambiguous. Germline loops: CDR1 GTSNPN, CDR2 SVGIG (reference sequence). V lost 2 bases, J lost 5 bases, and 12 bases lay in between. The CDR3 totals 14 residues. This CDR3 is CAWSPPPVNEKLFF. Here the CDR3 DNA reads TGTGCCTGGAGTCCTCCCCCTGTAAATGAAAAACTGTTTTTT.

The rearrangement joins TRBV29-1 to TRBJ2-3, with 9 bases fitting TRBD1. Germline loops: CDR1 SQVTM, CDR2 ANQGSEA. The CDR3 length is 13 residues. V was pared by 5 bases and J by 5 bases, with 5 bases of the junction left unmatched. CDR3 sequence reads: CSVSGQGEDTQYF. Written as DNA, the CDR3 is TGCAGCGTTTCGGGACAGGGCGAAGATACGCAGTATTTT.

V and J are TRBV7-9 and TRBJ2-2; 7 positions match TRBD2. V lost 3 bases, J lost 2 bases, and 12 bases stayed unmatched. Germline CDR1 and CDR2: SEHNR and FQNEAQ (reference sequence). This CDR3 has 18 amino acids. Here the CDR3 reads CASSFGLSSGVNTGELFF. The CDR3 region has the DNA TGTGCCAGCAGCTTTGGGCTCTCTAGCGGCGTTAACACCGGGGAGCTGTTTTTT.

This clone has just a few counts. This chain joins TRBV2 and TRBJ2-1, with 7 bases identical to TRBD2. The CDR3 runs to 14 residues. V dropped 6 bases and J dropped 5; count of bases not matched to a gene: 7. Germline CDR1 and CDR2: SNHLY and FYNNEI. The CDR3 protein is CASRGGGSHNEQFF. The DNA of the CDR3 is TGTGCCAGCAGGGGGGGAGGGTCCCACAATGAGCAGTTCTTC.

The chain has TRBV7-6 and TRBJ2-7; D possibly uses TRBD1 or TRBD2 (5 bases each). With 5 bases removed from V and 0 bases from J, the gap between germline ends came to 14 bases. The CDR3 length is 15 residues. Per the germline V gene, CDR1 is SGHVS and CDR2 is FNYEAQ. CDR3 residues: CASSRGPGSSYEQYF. CDR3 nucleotides: TGTGCCAGCAGCCGGGGACCGGGAAGCTCCTACGAGCAGTACTTC.

V gene TRBV6-6 combines with J gene TRBJ2-1, with 12 nucleotides matching TRBD2. CDR1 is MNHNY, CDR2 SVGAGI, per germline (reference sequence). After removal of 5 bases from V and 7 bases from J, the junction contained 6 bases not matched to a gene. This CDR3 has 15 amino acids. The CDR3 loop reads CASSLTSGSKNEQFF. The CDR3 nucleotides read TGTGCCAGCAGTCTGACTAGCGGGAGTAAGAATGAGCAGTTCTTC.

As DNA, the CDR3 is TGTGCCAGCAGTTTTGGCTACGAGCAGTACTTC. Translated, it gives CASSFGYEQYF. The rearrangement links TRBV6-1 to TRBJ2-7; D not certain. The CDR3 contains 11 residues. Germline CDR1 is MNHNS and CDR2 is SASEGT. V was cut by 5 bases and J by 3 bases, with 5 bases left in between.

The rearrangement links TRBV5-4 to TRBJ2-7, with 11 bases aligning to TRBD2. There are 15 residues in the CDR3. Germline V gene lookup returns CDR1 SGHNT and CDR2 YYREEE (reference sequence). V dropped 4 bases and J dropped 1; count of bases not matched to a gene: 4. In DNA, the CDR3 is TGTGCCAGCAGCAACGGACTAGCGGGTTCCTACGAGCAGTACTTC. It codes for CASSNGLAGSYEQYF.

V is TRBV6-1 and J is TRBJ2-5; no clear D gene. V lost 7 bases and J lost 1, with 7 bases in between. The CDR3 totals 12 residues. Germline V gives CDR1 MNHNS, CDR2 SASEGT. For the CDR3, the DNA is TGTGCCAGCAACCTACCCCAAGAGACCCAGTACTTC. Translation gives CASNLPQETQYF.

To note about this clone: Relative to the germline gene, one junction end is altered; a read error may explain this. The chain employs TRBV7-7 and TRBJ2-5; 7 bases match TRBD1. The CDR3 has 15 amino acids. The V gene's germline CDR1 is SSHAT and CDR2 FNYEAQ (reference sequence). For the CDR3, the DNA is TGTGCTAGCAGCTTGGGGCTTGGCAGGGGGGAGACCCAGTACTTC. This gives the protein CASSLGLGRGETQYF.

CDR3 bases: TGTGCCAGCAGACGGAGAGGGGACAATGAGCAGTTCTTC. Its translation: CASRRRGDNEQFF. The chain couples TRBV5-4 to TRBJ2-1, with D perhaps given as TRBD1 or TRBD2 (5 bases each). Trimming took off 5 bases at V and 5 bases at J, with 11 bases between the two ends. Per the germline V gene, CDR1 is SGHNT and CDR2 is YYREEE (reference sequence). The CDR3 consists of 13 residues.

DNA for the CDR3: TGTGCCTGGAGTGGTCCGGCAGTGGGTTCACCCCTCCACTTT. This codes for CAWSGPAVGSPLHF. The chain joins TRBV30 to TRBJ1-6; D is undetermined. The germline V gene encodes CDR1 GTSNPN and CDR2 SVGIG (reference sequence). The CDR3 is 14 residues long. Trimming removed 1 base at V and 9 bases at J, with 13 bases between.

The genes are TRBV29-1 and TRBJ2-5; 10 bases agree with TRBD1. Germline CDR1 is SQVTM and CDR2 is ANQGSEA. V gave up 5 bases and J gave up 5 bases; unmatched junction bases: 5. The CDR3 spans 13 residues. Here the CDR3 reads CSVRQGASETQYF. DNA for the CDR3: TGCAGCGTTAGACAGGGGGCGAGTGAGACCCAGTACTTC. The complete variable domain, with remaining parts taken from reference TRBV29-1 and TRBJ2-5, reads SAVISQKPSRDICQRGTSLTIQCQVDSQVTMMFWYRQQPGQSLTLIATANQGSEATYESGFVIDKFPISRPNLTFSTLTVSNMSPEDSSIYLCSVRQGASETQYFGPGTRLLVL.

The chain's CDR3 is CAWSQGMGEQYF. The DNA for the CDR3 is TGTGCCTGGAGTCAGGGAATGGGCGAGCAGTACTTC. The rearrangement links TRBV30 to TRBJ2-7, with a weak D call TRBD1 (5 bases). The CDR3 has 12 residues. Per germline, CDR1 GTSNPN and CDR2 SVGIG (reference sequence). V gave up 2 bases and J gave up 6 bases, with 11 bases separating them.

This rearrangement joins TRBV27 to TRBJ1-1, with 9 bases matching TRBD1. CDR1 MNHEY and CDR2 SMNVEV come from the germline V gene (reference sequence). This CDR3 comprises 15 residues. J lost 3 bases, V lost 4 bases, and 6 bases had no gene match. The CDR3 reads CASSSLQGADTEAFF. CDR3 DNA sequence: TGTGCCAGCAGTTCCCTACAGGGGGCGGACACTGAAGCTTTCTTT.

A word on this clone: In the same sample, other DNA sequences code for this CDR3. V and J are TRBV27 and TRBJ1-1; 7 bases are a match to TRBD1. Germline CDR1 MNHEY, CDR2 SMNVEV (reference sequence). CDR3 length: 13 amino acids. The V gene end was trimmed by 4 bases and the J gene end by 4 bases; junction bases not matched to a gene: 3. The CDR3: CASSWTGGTEAFF. DNA for the CDR3: TGTGCCAGCAGTTGGACAGGAGGCACTGAAGCTTTCTTT.